This is a list of T cell receptor beta chains from one sample in a study of blood T cell repertoires in COVID-19. This table comes from immunoSEQ multiplex PCR, and its TCRdb copy is limited to in-frame clones, with some not included. Here the sample spans some 31,000 clones, 85% being singletons. Sequencing was carried out using peripheral blood. These receptor sequences come from a human donor with acute or convalescent COVID-19. The donor label of this sample is uncertain. CDR3s include the opening cysteine and the closing phenylalanine or tryptophan. The D gene is left open where the match is weak. Rows give clone size only sometimes, using once, few, many, or a class for an expanded clone.

j_call: TRBJ2-1; v_call: TRBV7-8; d_call: .; clone_size: once; cdr3_nt: TGTGCCAGCAGCTTAGTGGGAGAGCGGGAGCAGTTCTTC; cdr3_aa: CASSLVGEREQFF
j_call: TRBJ2-1; v_call: TRBV4-1; d_call: .; clone_size: .; cdr3_nt: TGCGCCAGCAGCCTCAGGGATGTCGATGAGCAGTTCTTC; cdr3_aa: CASSLRDVDEQFF
j_call: TRBJ1-1; v_call: TRBV3-1/TRBV3-2; d_call: .; clone_size: .; cdr3_nt: TGTGCCAGCAGCCAGAGCAACCTGAACACTGAAGCTTTCTTT; cdr3_aa: CASSQSNLNTEAFF
j_call: TRBJ2-5; v_call: TRBV19; d_call: .; clone_size: few; cdr3_nt: TGTGCCAGTAGTACAACAGGGGGGGCCTTAGAGACCCAGTACTTC; cdr3_aa: CASSTTGGALETQYF
j_call: TRBJ1-2; v_call: TRBV27; d_call: .; clone_size: .; cdr3_nt: TGTGCCAGCAGTCCCCGGGGGGGGAACGCCTATGGCTACACCTTC; cdr3_aa: CASSPRGGNAYGYTF
j_call: TRBJ1-5; v_call: TRBV6-5; d_call: .; clone_size: .; cdr3_nt: TGTGCCAGCAGTTTAACCAGTGGCGGCTGGAATCAGCCCCAGCATTTT; cdr3_aa: CASSLTSGGWNQPQHF
j_call: TRBJ1-2; v_call: TRBV18; d_call: .; clone_size: .; cdr3_nt: TGTGCCAGCTCACCATCATATGGGCAAAACTATGGCTACACCTTC; cdr3_aa: CASSPSYGQNYGYTF
j_call: TRBJ1-5; v_call: TRBV6-6; d_call: TRBD1; clone_size: few; cdr3_nt: TGTGCCAGCATGAGGGGGCGCGGTCAGCCCCAGCATTTT; cdr3_aa: CASMRGRGQPQHF
j_call: TRBJ2-2; v_call: TRBV2; d_call: .; clone_size: .; cdr3_nt: TGTGCCAGCAGCCCCCAGGGGTACACCGGGGAGCTGTTTTTT; cdr3_aa: CASSPQGYTGELFF
j_call: TRBJ1-6; v_call: TRBV25-1; d_call: TRBD1; clone_size: .; cdr3_nt: TGTGCCAGCAGCCACACATGGGGGACAGGGAATCCACCCCTCCACTTT; cdr3_aa: CASSHTWGTGNPPLHF
j_call: TRBJ2-6; v_call: TRBV7-6; d_call: TRBD1; clone_size: .; cdr3_nt: TGTGCCAGCAGCCCCCGGGACAGGGGTGGATCTGGGGCCAACGTCCTGACTTTC; cdr3_aa: CASSPRDRGGSGANVLTF
j_call: TRBJ1-2; v_call: TRBV14; d_call: TRBD1; clone_size: .; cdr3_nt: TGTGCCAGCAGCCGACAGGGGGGAAACTATGGCTACACCTTC; cdr3_aa: CASSRQGGNYGYTF
j_call: TRBJ2-1; v_call: TRBV9; d_call: .; clone_size: .; cdr3_nt: TGTGCCAGCAGCGTAGGTTCTAGCAGGAACAATGAGCAGTTCTTC; cdr3_aa: CASSVGSSRNNEQFF
j_call: TRBJ1-3; v_call: TRBV5-6; d_call: .; clone_size: .; cdr3_nt: TGTGCCAGCAGCTTGGCGGGGTACGGAAACACCATATATTTT; cdr3_aa: CASSLAGYGNTIYF
j_call: TRBJ2-3; v_call: TRBV6-4; d_call: TRBD2; clone_size: .; cdr3_nt: TGTGCCAGCAGCGATAGCGGGGGCAGCACAGATACGCAGTATTTT; cdr3_aa: CASSDSGGSTDTQYF
j_call: TRBJ2-1; v_call: TRBV14; d_call: .; clone_size: once; cdr3_nt: TGTGCCAGCAGCCAAGTCCCCCACAGGTCTCGCAATGAGCAGTTCTTC; cdr3_aa: CASSQVPHRSRNEQFF
j_call: TRBJ1-1; v_call: TRBV28; d_call: .; clone_size: .; cdr3_nt: TGTGCCAGCAGTCGGTTCCCAAACACTGAAGCTTTCTTT; cdr3_aa: CASSRFPNTEAFF
j_call: TRBJ1-5; v_call: TRBV28; d_call: TRBD1; clone_size: .; cdr3_nt: TGTGCCAGCAGTAGACAGGGGGGGAATCAGCCCCAGCATTTT; cdr3_aa: CASSRQGGNQPQHF
j_call: TRBJ2-1; v_call: TRBV2; d_call: .; clone_size: .; cdr3_nt: TGTGCCAGCAGGCGGGACCTGCCCAATGAGCAGTTCTTC; cdr3_aa: CASRRDLPNEQFF
j_call: TRBJ1-5; v_call: TRBV6-1; d_call: .; clone_size: .; cdr3_nt: TGTGCCAGCAGTTCGCCTGGGGGGTATCAGCCCCAGCATTTT; cdr3_aa: CASSSPGGYQPQHF
j_call: TRBJ1-4; v_call: TRBV7-9; d_call: .; clone_size: few; cdr3_nt: TGTGCCAGCAGCTCGACCCCTAGCAGCGAAAAACTGTTTTTT; cdr3_aa: CASSSTPSSEKLFF
j_call: TRBJ2-1; v_call: TRBV24-1; d_call: TRBD2; clone_size: .; cdr3_nt: TGTGCCACCAGTGATTTTGTGACTAGCGGGAGCAATGAGCAGTTCTTC; cdr3_aa: CATSDFVTSGSNEQFF
j_call: TRBJ1-3; v_call: TRBV9; d_call: TRBD1; clone_size: .; cdr3_nt: TGTGCCAGCAGCGAGGGACAGGGAGCCTCTGGAAACACCATATATTTT; cdr3_aa: CASSEGQGASGNTIYF
j_call: TRBJ1-4; v_call: TRBV13; d_call: TRBD1; clone_size: .; cdr3_nt: TGTGCCAGCAGCGGACAGGCAACTAATGAAAAACTGTTTTTT; cdr3_aa: CASSGQATNEKLFF
j_call: TRBJ1-2; v_call: TRBV19; d_call: .; clone_size: .; cdr3_nt: TGTGCCAGCAGGGGCTCTGGAGACTATGGCTACACCTTC; cdr3_aa: CASRGSGDYGYTF
j_call: TRBJ1-4; v_call: TRBV4-1; d_call: TRBD1; clone_size: .; cdr3_nt: TGCGCCAGCAGCCTTGGACAGGGCCGAAATGAAAAACTGTTTTTT; cdr3_aa: CASSLGQGRNEKLFF
j_call: TRBJ1-6; v_call: TRBV5-4; d_call: TRBD1; clone_size: .; cdr3_nt: TGTGCCAGCAGCTTGGTTGGGACAGGGAATTCACCCCTCCACTTT; cdr3_aa: CASSLVGTGNSPLHF
j_call: TRBJ2-2; v_call: TRBV9; d_call: .; clone_size: .; cdr3_nt: TGTGCCAGCAGCGCCCGCCCGTCGGGTTCCGGGGAGCTGTTTTTT; cdr3_aa: CASSARPSGSGELFF
j_call: TRBJ1-3; v_call: TRBV6-5; d_call: .; clone_size: .; cdr3_nt: TGTGCCAGCAGTCGAGGGATCTCCTCTGGAAACACCATATATTTT; cdr3_aa: CASSRGISSGNTIYF
j_call: TRBJ1-5; v_call: TRBV27; d_call: .; clone_size: once; cdr3_nt: TGTGCCAGCAGCATGACAGGTTCTAGCAATCAGCCCCAGCATTTT; cdr3_aa: CASSMTGSSNQPQHF
j_call: TRBJ2-7; v_call: TRBV11-3; d_call: TRBD2; clone_size: .; cdr3_nt: TGTGCCAGCAGCCCGCTAGCGGGAGGGCCGCGGGAGCAGTACTTC; cdr3_aa: CASSPLAGGPREQYF
j_call: TRBJ1-6; v_call: TRBV27; d_call: TRBD1; clone_size: .; cdr3_nt: TGTGCCAGCAGTTCAGGGACAGGGTTTAGGGATTCACCCCTCCACTTT; cdr3_aa: CASSSGTGFRDSPLHF
j_call: TRBJ1-4; v_call: TRBV7-9; d_call: TRBD1; clone_size: .; cdr3_nt: TGTGCCAGCAGCTTAGCGGGACAGGGTAGAACTAATGAAAAACTGTTTTTT; cdr3_aa: CASSLAGQGRTNEKLFF